Presented here are 13 T cell receptor beta chains from one specimen sequenced in a study of technical replicates of blood from several donors. Sequencing used immunoSEQ multiplex PCR; TCRdb keeps in-frame clones, though not all of them. The table shows tens of thousands of clones, with 85% to 90% occurring only once. Sequenced: PBMCs. The receptors originated from a human donor in good health. Some clones in this sample may be carry-over from other donors' samples.

This clone was seen just once. J is TRBJ1-5 and V is TRBV27, with 11 positions matching TRBD1. This CDR3 has 16 residues. The ends lost 6 bases at V and 2 bases at J; junction bases unmatched: 6. Germline V lookup: CDR1 MNHEY, CDR2 SMNVEV (reference sequence). Written as DNA, the CDR3 is TGTGCCAGCAGCGACGGGGACAGGGGGGGCAATCAGCCCCAGCATTTT. It encodes CASSDGDRGGNQPQHF.

The chain uses TRBV29-1 and TRBJ2-7; D is perhaps TRBD1 (5 bases). The CDR3 is made up of 13 amino acids. The germline V gene encodes CDR1 SQVTM and CDR2 ANQGSEA. The ends were cut back, 6 bases at V and 0 bases at J, with 12 bases in the middle. The DNA for the CDR3 is TGCAGCGTGGCCCAGGACAACTCCTACGAGCAGTACTTC. It codes for CSVAQDNSYEQYF.

The chain has TRBV18 and TRBJ2-1, with D perhaps TRBD1 (6 bases). Germline V gives CDR1 KGHSH, CDR2 LQKENI. With 0 bases removed from V and 6 bases from J, the gap between germline ends came to 15 bases. The CDR3 runs to 16 residues. The CDR3 DNA follows: TGTGCCAGCTCACCACCGACAGGACTGAAGGGCAATGAGCAGTTCTTC. It specifies CASSPPTGLKGNEQFF.

The chain is built from TRBV4-2 and TRBJ2-3, with D possibly TRBD2 on 6 matching bases. Germline CDR1 and CDR2: LGHNA and YNFKEQ. This CDR3 comprises 15 residues. V gave up 1 base and J gave up 1 base, with 9 bases separating them. The CDR3 bases are TGTGCCAGCAGCCAAGCTCGACTAGGCACAGATACGCAGTATTTT. It specifies CASSQARLGTDTQYF.

The chain couples TRBV7-9 to TRBJ2-1; D gene unclear. The V and J ends lost 8 bases and 9 bases respectively, with 5 bases between them. The germline gives CDR1 SEHNR, CDR2 FQNEAQ (reference sequence). This CDR3 spans 9 amino acids. CDR3 DNA sequence: TGTGCCAGCGGGCCTGAGCAGTTCTTC. It translates to CASGPEQFF.

The genes are TRBV7-8 and TRBJ1-2; D remains unclear. The CDR3 length is 13 residues. Trimming removed 2 bases from V and 6 bases from J, with 10 bases in between. CDR1 and CDR2 (germline): SGHVS, FQNEAQ. The CDR3 is CASSLMTGNGYTF. The CDR3 nucleotides read TGTGCCAGCAGCTTAATGACGGGGAATGGCTACACCTTC. The variable domain in full, with the rest retrieved from reference TRBV7-8 and TRBJ1-2, is GAGVSQSPRYKVAKRGQDVALRCDPISGHVSLFWYQQALGQGPEFLTYFQNEAQLDKSGLPSDRFFAERPEGSVSTLKIQRTQQEDSAVYLCASSLMTGNGYTFGSGTRLTVV.

The J gene is TRBJ2-1, the V gene TRBV7-9, with no clear D. V gave up 1 base and J gave up 13 bases, with 11 bases separating them. CDR1 SEHNR and CDR2 FQNEAQ come from the germline V gene (reference sequence). This CDR3 comprises 12 residues. The CDR3: CASSLEQLPQFF. The CDR3 region has the DNA TGTGCCAGCAGCTTAGAACAGCTTCCCCAGTTCTTC.

This clone has just a few counts. This chain uses TRBV7-2 with TRBJ1-4; weak D call: TRBD1 (6 bases). Per the germline V gene, CDR1 is SGHTA and CDR2 is FQGNSA. The V gene lost 5 bases and the J gene lost 5 bases, with 12 bases spanning the gap. The CDR3 loop spans 14 amino acids. CDR3 sequence (DNA): TGTGCCAGCAGCCAGGGACACGTCAATGAAAAACTGTTTTTT. This sequence encodes CASSQGHVNEKLFF.

The J gene is TRBJ2-1, the V gene TRBV29-1; D is undetermined. In germline, CDR1 is SQVTM, CDR2 ANQGSEA. This CDR3 has 14 residues. The germline V and J ends were trimmed by 7 bases and 0 bases, with 13 bases remaining between them. The CDR3 spells CSANSPSSYNEQFF. CDR3 in DNA: TGCAGCGCCAATTCCCCCAGCTCCTACAATGAGCAGTTCTTC.

The chain is built from TRBV7-9 and TRBJ2-5; TRBD2 agrees at 10 bases. The germline V gene encodes CDR1 SEHNR and CDR2 FQNEAQ (reference sequence). The CDR3 contains 14 residues. With 1 base clipped from V and 4 bases from J, the junction kept 0 bases outside the gene matches. CDR3 region: CASSLGLAGETQYF. CDR3 DNA: TGTGCCAGCAGCTTAGGACTAGCGGGAGAGACCCAGTACTTC.

V usage is TRBV4-2 and J usage is TRBJ1-5, with D unclear. V was cut by 0 bases and J by 6 bases, with 12 bases left in between. Germline values: CDR1 LGHNA, CDR2 YNFKEQ. This CDR3 spans 15 amino acids. CDR3 sequence: CASSQDLLGGQPQHF. DNA for the CDR3: TGTGCCAGCAGCCAAGATTTGCTGGGAGGTCAGCCCCAGCATTTT.

The V call is TRBV5-6, the J call TRBJ1-2, with 8 positions matching TRBD1. The germline V gene has CDR1 SGHDT and CDR2 YYEEEE. The length of the CDR3 is 15 residues. V was clipped by 2 bases and J by 5 bases; unmatched bases: 8. The CDR3 region is CASSFDGRGRYGYTF. DNA for the CDR3: TGTGCCAGCAGCTTTGATGGCAGGGGGCGATATGGCTACACCTTC.

The chain couples TRBV4-3 to TRBJ1-2; 9 nucleotides agree with TRBD1. With V trimmed by 4 bases and J by 2 bases, 5 bases remained unmatched. Germline loops: CDR1 LGHNA, CDR2 YSLEER. The CDR3 contains 15 residues. The CDR3 region has the DNA TGCGCCAGCAGCCCCGACAGGGGGAGAAACTATGGCTACACCTTC. This sequence encodes CASSPDRGRNYGYTF.